The 14 T cell receptor beta chains below come from one sample, sequenced in a study of T cells expressing NK-cell markers. TCRdb reprocessed the 5' RACE reads, keeping one entry per CDR3 protein, no DNA. The sample table sets out 350,000 to 450,000 distinct CDR3 sequences. Sample: blood T cells: a sorted CD56 or NKG2C T cell subset, CD4+ or CD8+ T cells, or bulk PBMC T cells (not recorded which). These TCRs come from a man aged 18-75 years in good health.

V is TRBV20-1 and J is TRBJ2-1; the D call from TCRdb, TRBD1, cannot be confirmed without DNA. This CDR3 comprises 15 residues. CDR1 is DFQATT and CDR2 is SNEGSKA in the germline V gene (reference sequence). The CDR3 loop is CSARDSDRGVNEQFF.

The rearrangement links TRBV18 to TRBJ2-7; TCRdb lists TRBD1, though no DNA is available to test this call. Germline V gene sequence: CDR1 KGHSH, CDR2 LQKENI. This CDR3 region has 15 residues. CDR3 sequence reads: CASSPARDTSYEQYF.

The V and J genes are TRBV2 and TRBJ1-6. CDR1 is SNHLY, CDR2 FYNNEI, per germline. There are 15 residues in the CDR3. Here the CDR3 reads CASSEEPLKASPLHF. The full variable domain, rest sourced from reference TRBV2 and TRBJ1-6, is EPEVTQTPSHQVTQMGQEVILRCVPISNHLYFYWYRQILGQKVEFLVSFYNNEISEKSEIFDDQFSVERPDGSNFTLKIRSTKLEDSAMYFCASSEEPLKASPLHFGNGTRLTVT.

This chain connects TRBV6-5 to TRBJ2-2; TCRdb's D call, TRBD1, is unchecked because there is no DNA. Germline assignment: CDR1 MNHEY and CDR2 SVGAGI. The CDR3 loop spans 17 amino acids. CDR3 amino acids: CASSSARTGGSTGELFF.

The chain employs TRBV5-5 and TRBJ1-6. From germline, CDR1 is SGHKS and CDR2 YYEKEE (reference sequence). The CDR3 extends over 15 amino acids. The CDR3 sequence is CASSSGRSSISPLHF.

The genes are TRBV15 and TRBJ2-7. CDR1 and CDR2 (germline): LNHNV, YYDKDF (reference sequence). This CDR3 has 15 amino acids. The CDR3 reads CATSRGLGVGNEQYF.

V gene TRBV9 combines with J gene TRBJ1-5; there is no DNA to check the TCRdb D call of TRBD1. Germline V gene lookup returns CDR1 SGDLS and CDR2 YYNGEE. This CDR3 is built from 15 residues. The CDR3 here is CASSVGGAGNQPQHF.

V gene TRBV5-6 combines with J gene TRBJ2-1; TCRdb's assignment of TRBD2 cannot be checked, as there is no DNA. CDR3 length: 15 residues. Germline-derived CDR1 and CDR2 are SGHDT and YYEEEE. CDR3: CASSFSLAGGNWQFF.

The genes are TRBV3-1 and TRBJ1-1. In germline, CDR1 is LGHDT, CDR2 YNNKEL (reference sequence). The CDR3 covers 13 residues. CDR3: CASSLGSGGPAFF.

The V gene is TRBV2, the J gene TRBJ2-5. Germline V CDR1 and CDR2: SNHLY, FYNNEI. The CDR3 totals 14 residues. CDR3 loop: CASSDLADQETQYF. The whole variable domain, remainder taken from reference TRBV2 and TRBJ2-5, is EPEVTQTPSHQVTQMGQEVILRCVPISNHLYFYWYRQILGQKVEFLVSFYNNEISEKSEIFDDQFSVERPDGSNFTLKIRSTKLEDSAMYFCASSDLADQETQYFGPGTRLLVL.

The chain carries TRBV6-6 and TRBJ2-6. CDR1 MNHNY and CDR2 SVGAGI come from the germline V gene (reference sequence). The CDR3 is made up of 13 amino acids. The CDR3 loop reads CASEESGANVLTF.

The CDR3 reads CASSLFGGPGEQYF. J is TRBJ2-7 and V is TRBV5-5; TCRdb gives TRBD1 as the D gene, but with no DNA this cannot be confirmed. The germline CDR1 and CDR2 sequences are SGHKS and YYEKEE (reference sequence). This CDR3 spans 14 amino acids.

J is TRBJ1-6 and V is TRBV7-9; TCRdb's D gene call, TRBD1, goes unchecked for lack of DNA. Germline CDR1 is SEHNR and CDR2 is FQNEAQ (reference sequence). This CDR3 spans 14 amino acids. CDR3 residues: CASGRVSYNSPLHF.

The CDR3 sequence is CSARGGSGFYNSPLHF. The chain combines TRBV20-1 with TRBJ1-6; TCRdb outputs TRBD1, but without DNA this stays unchecked. CDR3 size: 16 residues. Looked up from germline, CDR1 is DFQATT and CDR2 is SNEGSKA (reference sequence).